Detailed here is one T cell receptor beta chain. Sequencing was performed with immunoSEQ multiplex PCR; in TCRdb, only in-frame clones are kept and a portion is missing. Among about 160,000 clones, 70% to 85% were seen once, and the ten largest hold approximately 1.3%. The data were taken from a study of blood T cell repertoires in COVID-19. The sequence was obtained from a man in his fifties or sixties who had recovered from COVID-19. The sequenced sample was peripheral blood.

In DNA, the CDR3 is TGTGCCAGCAGTGGGGGCCGCCCTGGACAGGGGGACAACAATGAGCAGTTCTTC. It is translated as CASSGGRPGQGDNNEQFF. This sequence joins TRBV6-1 and TRBJ2-1; 10 bases agree with TRBD1. Germline V gene data show CDR1 as MNHNS and CDR2 as SASEGT. The CDR3 covers 18 residues. V shed 4 bases and J 5 bases; nucleotides not matched to a gene: 14.